The 8 T cell receptor beta chains in this list originate from one sample, sequenced in a study of blood T cell repertoires in COVID-19 (dated by TCRdb to about 2020). The library relied on the immunoSEQ multiplex PCR assay. The immuneACCESS repertoire file appears here via TCRdb, limited to in-frame rearrangements. These files lack a portion of the clones; in checked studies, under half of the deficit traces to unresolved V genes, and the cause of the others is not known. The sample records a few hundred thousand clones, about 82% of which are singletons. The ten largest clonotypes hold roughly 1.6% of the sample. The sequenced sample consisted of peripheral blood. The receptors shown here come from a woman aged 45 to 65 with acute or convalescent COVID-19.

This chain links TRBV27 with TRBJ1-5; D ambiguous. The germline gives CDR1 MNHEY, CDR2 SMNVEV (reference sequence). The CDR3 loop spans 14 amino acids. Trimming took 4 bases from V and 0 from J, leaving 7 bases between them. The DNA for the CDR3 is TGTGCCAGCAGTTCAAGACATAGCAATCAGCCCCAGCATTTT. Its protein product is CASSSRHSNQPQHF.

The CDR3 nucleotides are TGTGCCAGCAGCCGGCCCTCGGGACAGGGACGAACTGAGCAGTTCTTC. Protein: CASSRPSGQGRTEQFF. The V and J genes are TRBV7-2 and TRBJ2-1, with 9 bases lining up with TRBD1. The germline CDR1 and CDR2 sequences are SGHTA and FQGNSA. V gave up 5 bases and J gave up 9 bases; unmatched junction bases: 14. This CDR3 is 16 amino acids long.

The gene calls are TRBV5-5 and TRBJ1-5; 12 nucleotides align to TRBD1. After removal of 3 bases from V and 7 bases from J, the junction contained 8 bases not matched to a gene. This CDR3 is 16 amino acids long. Per germline, CDR1 SGHKS and CDR2 YYEKEE (reference sequence). The CDR3 loop reads CASSSGTGGLRQPQHF. CDR3 coding DNA: TGTGCCAGCAGCTCCGGGACAGGGGGCCTTCGACAGCCCCAGCATTTT.

This chain joins TRBV18 and TRBJ1-2, with 7 nucleotides matching TRBD1. CDR3 size: 15 residues. From germline, CDR1 is KGHSH and CDR2 LQKENI. J gave up 1 base and V 6 bases, and 8 bases lay outside the gene matches. The CDR3 here is CASSPLTGHNYGYTF. CDR3 sequence (DNA): TGTGCCAGCTCTCCTCTGACAGGGCATAACTATGGCTACACCTTC.

The chain uses TRBV30 and TRBJ2-5; 10 bases line up with TRBD1. After removal of 4 bases from V and 5 bases from J, the junction contained 7 bases not matched to a gene. The CDR3 length is 14 residues. CDR1 is GTSNPN, CDR2 SVGIG, per germline (reference sequence). CDR3 DNA: TGTGCCTGGAATTACGGGACAGGGGACGAGACCCAGTACTTC. Translated: CAWNYGTGDETQYF.

The J gene is TRBJ2-7, the V gene TRBV7-2, with D possibly being TRBD1 (5 bases). This CDR3 region has 16 residues. Germline-derived CDR1 and CDR2 are SGHTA and FQGNSA. V shed 8 bases and J shed 2 bases, with 22 bases lying between them. CDR3 sequence: CASGVAQAEDPYEQYF. In DNA, the CDR3 is TGTGCCAGCGGAGTAGCACAGGCCGAGGACCCCTACGAGCAGTACTTC.

This rearrangement joins TRBV6-2 or TRBV6-3 to TRBJ1-5; 9 bases are shared with TRBD1. The germline gives CDR1 MNHEY, CDR2 SVGEGT. This CDR3 is built from 16 residues. V was pared by 7 bases and J by 6 bases, with 13 bases of the junction left unmatched. The CDR3 reads CASTPGGTGSGQPQHF. CDR3 coding DNA: TGTGCCAGCACCCCCGGGGGGACAGGGTCCGGTCAGCCCCAGCATTTT.

This chain uses TRBV4-1 with TRBJ2-6; possibly TRBD1 for D (6 bases). The germline CDR1 and CDR2 sequences are MGHRA and YSYEKL. Trimming shortened V by 4 bases and J by 0 bases, and 13 bases separated the two germline ends. The CDR3 totals 17 residues. CDR3 sequence reads: CASSLGTWSSGANVLTF. The DNA for the CDR3 is TGCGCCAGCAGCCTCGGGACATGGAGCTCTGGGGCCAACGTCCTGACTTTC.